The rows below give T cell receptor beta chains drawn from one sample of a study of T-cell memory formation after mild COVID-19. Each CDR3 protein is one row after TCRdb ran MiXCR on the 5' RACE reads. The sample consists of about 270,000 distinct CDR3 sequences, 16% of them appearing once. Source material: PBMCs or a T cell subset sorted from them (not recorded which). These receptors were taken from a man aged 18 to 29 who had mild COVID-19 (a few samples of this study predate the infection). Cell type and time point are not known. Each CDR3 is given with its conserved first and last residue. Each record gives: CDR3 DNA, CDR3 protein, D gene, CDR3 length, V gene, clone size, J gene. The D gene is left open where the match is weak. Some rows have no size entry. The others give once, few or many, or a class for an expanded clone.

DNA: TGTGCCAGCTCACCACGACTAGCGGATGTCACCGGGGAGCTGTTTTTT
CDR3: CASSPRLADVTGELFF
D: TRBD2
length: 16
V: TRBV18
size: few
J: TRBJ2-2

DNA: TGTGCCAGCAGCTCACCGGGCGAGAATGAGCAGTTCTTC
CDR3: CASSSPGENEQFF
D: .
length: 13
V: TRBV12-3/TRBV12-4
size: .
J: TRBJ2-1

DNA: TGCAGTGTCCCCAGGGCCTCCTACGAGCAGTACTTC
CDR3: CSVPRASYEQYF
D: .
length: 12
V: TRBV20-1
size: few
J: TRBJ2-7

DNA: TGTGCCAGCAGTGTCCGGGGTGAAAAACTGTTTTTT
CDR3: CASSVRGEKLFF
D: .
length: 12
V: TRBV6-5
size: .
J: TRBJ1-4

DNA: TGTGCCAGCAGCTTAGCGAGCTTCCCCCGGGGAAAGTACGAGCAGTACTTC
CDR3: CASSLASFPRGKYEQYF
D: .
length: 17
V: TRBV7-9
size: few
J: TRBJ2-7

DNA: TGTGCCAGCAGCCCAAATACCTACAATGAGCAGTTCTTC
CDR3: CASSPNTYNEQFF
D: .
length: 13
V: TRBV3-1
size: few
J: TRBJ2-1

DNA: TGCGCCAGCAGCTTGGACGCAGGACCCCACTACGAGCAGTACTTC
CDR3: CASSLDAGPHYEQYF
D: .
length: 15
V: TRBV5-1
size: .
J: TRBJ2-7

DNA: TGTGCCAGCAGCGTAGCCACCGGCCCTCAGGGCAATGAGCAGTTCTTC
CDR3: CASSVATGPQGNEQFF
D: .
length: 16
V: TRBV9
size: .
J: TRBJ2-1

DNA: TGTGCCAGCACTAAGAACCCGGGACGCGGTGAAAAACTGTTTTTT
CDR3: CASTKNPGRGEKLFF
D: .
length: 15
V: TRBV12-3/TRBV12-4
size: few
J: TRBJ1-4

DNA: TGTGCCAGCAGCCCCGGGGCGTGGCATAGCACAGATACGCAGTATTTT
CDR3: CASSPGAWHSTDTQYF
D: .
length: 16
V: TRBV6-5
size: .
J: TRBJ2-3

DNA: TGTGCCAGCAGTTACGGCGCGGGGCCCCCCAGAGATACGCAGTATTTT
CDR3: CASSYGAGPPRDTQYF
D: .
length: 16
V: TRBV6-5
size: .
J: TRBJ2-3

DNA: TGTGCCAGCAGAGACCCCCGAGGACAGGGGACTGAAGCTTTCTTT
CDR3: CASRDPRGQGTEAFF
D: TRBD1
length: 15
V: TRBV2
size: few
J: TRBJ1-1

DNA: TGTGCCAGCAGCCCTAATGGCTACTCTGGGGCCAACGTCCTGACTTTC
CDR3: CASSPNGYSGANVLTF
D: .
length: 16
V: TRBV7-3
size: .
J: TRBJ2-6

DNA: TGTGCCACCGGTCGGGGAGGGTCTCTCGACGAGCAGTACTTC
CDR3: CATGRGGSLDEQYF
D: TRBD2
length: 14
V: TRBV10-3
size: .
J: TRBJ2-7

DNA: TGTGCCAGCAGTATAAGCTCCTATAATTCACCCCTCCACTTT
CDR3: CASSISSYNSPLHF
D: .
length: 14
V: TRBV28
size: few
J: TRBJ1-6

DNA: TGTGCCAGCAGTCAGGGAGCAGTTCGCTCACCCCTCCACTTT
CDR3: CASSQGAVRSPLHF
D: .
length: 14
V: TRBV6-5
size: .
J: TRBJ1-6

DNA: TGCGCCAGCAGACCCGGCGGCGGCCAAGAGACCCAGTACTTC
CDR3: CASRPGGGQETQYF
D: .
length: 14
V: TRBV4-3
size: many
J: TRBJ2-5

DNA: TGTGCCAGCAACCCCGGGGACCAAGAGACCCAGTACTTC
CDR3: CASNPGDQETQYF
D: .
length: 13
V: TRBV7-8
size: many
J: TRBJ2-5

DNA: TGCGCCAGCAGCCCTGGGGGTACATTGGTTCGAACTGAAGCTTTCTTT
CDR3: CASSPGGTLVRTEAFF
D: .
length: 16
V: TRBV5-1
size: .
J: TRBJ1-1

DNA: TGTGCCATCAGGGCGGTGGGCGGTACCGAGCAGTACTTC
CDR3: CAIRAVGGTEQYF
D: .
length: 13
V: TRBV10-3
size: once
J: TRBJ2-7

DNA: TGCGCCAGCAGCTTGAGGGGACAGGGAAGCACTGAAGCTTTCTTT
CDR3: CASSLRGQGSTEAFF
D: TRBD1
length: 15
V: TRBV5-1
size: .
J: TRBJ1-1

DNA: TGTGCCAGCAGCTTGTCAGACAGGGGTAATTCACCCCTCCACTTT
CDR3: CASSLSDRGNSPLHF
D: TRBD1
length: 15
V: TRBV5-4
size: few
J: TRBJ1-6

DNA: TGTGCCAGCGCTATCGGGAATACGCAGTATTTT
CDR3: CASAIGNTQYF
D: .
length: 11
V: TRBV28
size: .
J: TRBJ2-3

DNA: TGTGCCAGCAGGGAAACAGGGGTCGACTATGGCTACACCTTC
CDR3: CASRETGVDYGYTF
D: TRBD1
length: 14
V: TRBV7-2
size: .
J: TRBJ1-2

DNA: TGCGCCAGCAGCTCCGGGACAGGGGGAAGGGTCGAGCAGTTCTTC
CDR3: CASSSGTGGRVEQFF
D: TRBD1
length: 15
V: TRBV5-1
size: .
J: TRBJ2-1

DNA: TGTGCCAGCAGTAGACGGACAGGGGGCAACACCGGGGAGCTGTTTTTT
CDR3: CASSRRTGGNTGELFF
D: TRBD1
length: 16
V: TRBV6-5
size: .
J: TRBJ2-2

DNA: TGTGCCAGCAGCTTAACGCTTAATTCACCCCTCCACTTT
CDR3: CASSLTLNSPLHF
D: .
length: 13
V: TRBV7-3
size: few
J: TRBJ1-6

DNA: TGTGCCAGCAGTTCCCAGGGCATCAATGAAAAACTGTTTTTT
CDR3: CASSSQGINEKLFF
D: .
length: 14
V: TRBV6-5
size: few
J: TRBJ1-4

DNA: TGTGCCATCAATTCTCCGGGGGAGTACAATGAGCAGTTCTTC
CDR3: CAINSPGEYNEQFF
D: .
length: 14
V: TRBV10-3
size: .
J: TRBJ2-1

DNA: TGTGCCAGCAGTCACCCCTCTGAGTACGGGGCTGAGCAGTTCTTC
CDR3: CASSHPSEYGAEQFF
D: .
length: 15
V: TRBV6-5
size: many
J: TRBJ2-1

DNA: TGTGCCATCAGTGCAACGAGTAACACTGAAGCTTTCTTT
CDR3: CAISATSNTEAFF
D: .
length: 13
V: TRBV10-3
size: .
J: TRBJ1-1

DNA: TGCGCCAGCAGGATCTGGACAGGCGCGAACACTGAAGCTTTCTTT
CDR3: CASRIWTGANTEAFF
D: TRBD1
length: 15
V: TRBV5-1
size: .
J: TRBJ1-1

DNA: TGCGCCAGCAGTCAATATGCAGGGAATAGCAATCAGCCCCAGCATTTT
CDR3: CASSQYAGNSNQPQHF
D: .
length: 16
V: TRBV23-1
size: .
J: TRBJ1-5

DNA: TGCAGTGCGACCGGGGTAGGGGGCACTGGATGGGGTTCACCCCTCCACTTT
CDR3: CSATGVGGTGWGSPLHF
D: TRBD1
length: 17
V: TRBV20-1
size: .
J: TRBJ1-6

DNA: TGCGCCAGCAGCTTGGGGGTGGAAGGTCGCGGGGAGACCCAGTACTTC
CDR3: CASSLGVEGRGETQYF
D: .
length: 16
V: TRBV5-1
size: .
J: TRBJ2-5

DNA: TGCAGTGCTCTGACAGGCCTTTACAATGAGCAGTTCTTC
CDR3: CSALTGLYNEQFF
D: .
length: 13
V: TRBV20-1
size: .
J: TRBJ2-1

DNA: TGCAGTGCTAGTGTCCGGGCCCTCACTAGCACAGATACGCAGTATTTT
CDR3: CSASVRALTSTDTQYF
D: .
length: 16
V: TRBV20-1
size: few
J: TRBJ2-3

DNA: TGTGCCAGCAGCCGGGGACAGGCGGTCCGAAACACCATATATTTT
CDR3: CASSRGQAVRNTIYF
D: TRBD1
length: 15
V: TRBV3-1
size: .
J: TRBJ1-3

DNA: TGCAGTGCTACTAAAAGGGACAGTATAGGGGACACCGGGGAGCTGTTTTTT
CDR3: CSATKRDSIGDTGELFF
D: TRBD1
length: 17
V: TRBV20-1
size: few
J: TRBJ2-2

DNA: TGTGCCAGCAGCCAATGGGGGGCTCGGACCGGGGAGCTGTTTTTT
CDR3: CASSQWGARTGELFF
D: .
length: 15
V: TRBV7-9
size: .
J: TRBJ2-2

DNA: TGTGCCAGCATCCCCACCCCGGTCCCGGAGCAGTTCTTC
CDR3: CASIPTPVPEQFF
D: .
length: 13
V: TRBV9
size: few
J: TRBJ2-1

DNA: TGTGCCAGCAGCGATCCCTGGTCGGGGGCCAACGTCCTGACTTTC
CDR3: CASSDPWSGANVLTF
D: .
length: 15
V: TRBV7-3
size: .
J: TRBJ2-6

DNA: TGTGCCAGCAGTTACTCCCCTTGGGGACCTCCAAATCAGCCCCAGCATTTT
CDR3: CASSYSPWGPPNQPQHF
D: .
length: 17
V: TRBV6-2/TRBV6-3
size: .
J: TRBJ1-5

DNA: TGTGCCAGCAGGGGTTTGGGCCGGCAGCCCCAGCATTTT
CDR3: CASRGLGRQPQHF
D: .
length: 13
V: TRBV2
size: .
J: TRBJ1-5

DNA: TGCGCCAGCAGCCAGGTGTGGGCCCTCCCCTACGAGCAGTACTTC
CDR3: CASSQVWALPYEQYF
D: .
length: 15
V: TRBV4-1
size: .
J: TRBJ2-7

DNA: TGTGCCAGCAGTTTTGTAGGGGTGGGGGAAGCTTTCTTT
CDR3: CASSFVGVGEAFF
D: .
length: 13
V: TRBV12-3/TRBV12-4
size: .
J: TRBJ1-1

DNA: TGCAGTGCTAGGCGATTGAGCTCTGGAAACACCATATATTTT
CDR3: CSARRLSSGNTIYF
D: .
length: 14
V: TRBV20-1
size: many
J: TRBJ1-3

DNA: TGCGCCAGCAGCCGGGGACAGGGGGGTGACAATCAGCCCCAGCATTTT
CDR3: CASSRGQGGDNQPQHF
D: TRBD1
length: 16
V: TRBV4-1
size: .
J: TRBJ1-5

DNA: TGCAGTGCTACCCAGGGCCTTCCCCAGTTCTTC
CDR3: CSATQGLPQFF
D: .
length: 11
V: TRBV20-1
size: many
J: TRBJ2-1

DNA: TGCAGCGTATGGAGGGACGTACACATGAACACTGAAGCTTTCTTT
CDR3: CSVWRDVHMNTEAFF
D: .
length: 15
V: TRBV29-1
size: few
J: TRBJ1-1

DNA: TGTGCCAGCAGTTTGTGGGATGGCGGGGGGGAAGAGACCCAGTACTTC
CDR3: CASSLWDGGGEETQYF
D: TRBD2
length: 16
V: TRBV6-5
size: .
J: TRBJ2-5

DNA: TGTGCCAGCAGCTCCCCCGACCTAGCGGGGGGGACAGATACGCAGTATTTT
CDR3: CASSSPDLAGGTDTQYF
D: TRBD2
length: 17
V: TRBV7-3
size: few
J: TRBJ2-3

DNA: TGTGCCATCAGTGGACAGAAGGACACCGGGGAGCTGTTTTTT
CDR3: CAISGQKDTGELFF
D: .
length: 14
V: TRBV10-3
size: many
J: TRBJ2-2

DNA: TGTGCCAGCAGCACCATAGGAGGCTCCTACAATGAGCAGTTCTTC
CDR3: CASSTIGGSYNEQFF
D: .
length: 15
V: TRBV7-9
size: few
J: TRBJ2-1

DNA: TGTGCCAGCAGCAGGGACAGGAATGAAAAACTGTTTTTT
CDR3: CASSRDRNEKLFF
D: TRBD1
length: 13
V: TRBV11-1
size: few
J: TRBJ1-4

DNA: TGCAGTGCTAGGGAGGGGTTGGACTATGGCTACACCTTC
CDR3: CSAREGLDYGYTF
D: .
length: 13
V: TRBV20-1
size: .
J: TRBJ1-2

DNA: TGCAGCGCCCGGGGGCAAAATGAGCAGTTCTTC
CDR3: CSARGQNEQFF
D: .
length: 11
V: TRBV29-1
size: few
J: TRBJ2-1